The 17 T cell receptor beta chains presented below share a single source sample, sequenced in a study of blood T cells in healthy people across ages. Alongside a J-beta primer mix, a sample-barcoded 5' primer served in a second PCR lasting 7 to 11 cycles. TCRdb itself ran the 5' RACE reads through MiXCR, one entry per CDR3 protein. The table lists fewer than 700,000 distinct CDR3 sequences, 45% to 55% of them singletons, with 20% to 25% in the top ten. Specimen: blood. The receptor source for this set is a man aged 80 or over in good health.

This clonotype occurred many times. The chain's CDR3 is CASSWTGILYEQYF. For the CDR3, the DNA is TGTGCCAGCAGCTGGACAGGGATCCTCTACGAGCAGTACTTC. The rearrangement uses TRBV3-1 and TRBJ2-7; 8 bases are shared with TRBD1. Unmatched junction bases numbered 6, after V lost 5 bases and J lost 3 bases. The V gene's germline CDR1 is LGHDT and CDR2 YNNKEL (reference sequence). The CDR3 is made up of 14 amino acids.

The J gene is TRBJ2-3, the V gene TRBV12-3 or TRBV12-4, with TRBD2 matching 10 bases. The V gene end was trimmed by 6 bases and the J gene end by 3 bases; junction bases not matched to a gene: 6. This CDR3 has 15 amino acids. The DNA of the CDR3 is TGTGCCAGCAGATCTAGCGGGAGAAGGACAGATACGCAGTATTTT. It yields the protein CASRSSGRRTDTQYF.

This clonotype was observed once. The V and J genes are TRBV24-1 and TRBJ2-1, with D tentatively TRBD2 (6 bases). The V gene's germline CDR1 is KGHDR and CDR2 SFDVKD. This CDR3 has 14 residues. The V and J ends lost 6 bases and 7 bases respectively, with 15 bases between them. The DNA for the CDR3 is TGTGCCACCAGTTCGGGGGTAGGGAAGAATGAGCAGTTCTTC. It translates to CATSSGVGKNEQFF.

The V call is TRBV5-6, the J call TRBJ1-5; a possible D gene is TRBD1 (5 bases). Per germline, CDR1 SGHDT and CDR2 YYEEEE. V was pared by 1 base and J by 1 base, with 9 bases between. This CDR3 is built from 15 residues. The CDR3 DNA follows: TGTGCCAGCAGCTTGTGGCAGGGAAGCAATCAGCCCCAGCATTTT. Translating gives CASSLWQGSNQPQHF.

This clonotype came up many times. V usage is TRBV7-9 and J usage is TRBJ2-5; the match to TRBD2 covers 7 bases. The CDR3 contains 12 residues. Germline V gives CDR1 SEHNR, CDR2 FQNEAQ (reference sequence). With 4 bases clipped from V and 4 bases from J, the junction kept 0 bases outside the gene matches. CDR3 DNA: TGTGCCAGCAGCTGGGGGGGAGAGACCCAGTACTTC. It codes for CASSWGGETQYF.

This clonotype was detected many times. The chain recombines TRBV6-5 with TRBJ2-1; D possibly corresponds to TRBD1 (6 bases). CDR3 length: 16 amino acids. Trimming took off 0 bases at V and 5 bases at J, with 14 bases between the two ends. Germline values: CDR1 MNHEY, CDR2 SVGAGI. The CDR3 loop reads CASSYSRAGTNNEQFF. In DNA form, the CDR3 reads TGTGCCAGCAGTTACTCGAGGGCAGGGACAAACAATGAGCAGTTCTTC.

This clonotype was seen a handful of times. The chain is built from TRBV7-2 and TRBJ2-5; D gene unclear. Germline CDR1 and CDR2: SGHTA and FQGNSA. V lost 1 base and J lost 5, with 8 bases in between. This CDR3 comprises 13 residues. Here the CDR3 reads CASSLGLRETQYF. In DNA, the CDR3 is TGTGCCAGCAGCTTAGGCCTTCGGGAGACCCAGTACTTC.

The chain uses TRBV6-2 or TRBV6-3 and TRBJ2-2; 8 nucleotides agree with TRBD1. The CDR3 runs 16 residues. Germline CDR1 reads MNHEY; CDR2 reads SVGEGT. V lost 4 bases to trimming and J lost 6 bases; unmatched junction nucleotides: 10. The CDR3 DNA reads as TGTGCCAGCAGTTCGGGGACAGGAAGGGGGTCCGGGGAGCTGTTTTTT. Translated, it gives CASSSGTGRGSGELFF.

The rearrangement joins TRBV2 to TRBJ1-5; D possibly corresponds to TRBD1 (5 bases). The germline CDR1 and CDR2 sequences are SNHLY and FYNNEI. Trimming removed 9 bases at V and 2 bases at J, with 14 bases between. The CDR3 spans 14 residues. This CDR3 is CASVGGGGNQPQHF. Here the CDR3 DNA reads TGTGCCAGTGTAGGCGGGGGGGGCAATCAGCCCCAGCATTTT.

V usage is TRBV28 and J usage is TRBJ2-7, with 8 positions matching TRBD1. The CDR3 covers 15 residues. V shed 3 bases, J shed 2 bases, and the junction held 6 bases outside the gene matches. Germline values: CDR1 MDHEN, CDR2 SYDVKM. The CDR3, as DNA: TGTGCCAGCAGTTTTTCCGGACAGGGTACCTACGAGCAGTACTTC. Its translation: CASSFSGQGTYEQYF.

The rearrangement joins TRBV27 to TRBJ2-4; weak D call: TRBD2 (7 bases). The CDR3 extends over 16 amino acids. Germline values: CDR1 MNHEY, CDR2 SMNVEV (reference sequence). With 2 bases removed from V and 3 bases from J, the gap between germline ends came to 14 bases. In nucleotides, the CDR3 is TGTGCCAGCAGTTTAAGTGGGGGGGCCGTCAAAAACATTCAGTACTTC. Its protein product is CASSLSGGAVKNIQYF.

The rearrangement uses TRBV27 and TRBJ2-3, with D perhaps assigned TRBD1 or TRBD2 (5 bases each). Germline lookup yields CDR1 MNHEY and CDR2 SMNVEV (reference sequence). CDR3 length: 15 residues. The V gene lost 9 bases and the J gene lost 5 bases, with 21 bases spanning the gap. DNA of the CDR3: TGTGCCAGTAGGTTTATCTCTAGAGGGGTAGATACGCAGTATTTT. It specifies CASRFISRGVDTQYF.

This clonotype was observed at least ten times. The CDR3 nucleotides read TGTGCCAGCAGCCCCGGGGGGTACAATGAGCAGTTCTTC. Protein product: CASSPGGYNEQFF. This sequence joins TRBV3-1 and TRBJ2-1, with TRBD2 matching over 7 bases. There are 13 residues in the CDR3. Germline lookup yields CDR1 LGHDT and CDR2 YNNKEL (reference sequence). V was clipped by 4 bases and J by 4 bases; unmatched bases: 1.

CDR3: CASSLDRARDGYTF. For the CDR3, the DNA is TGCGCCAGCAGCTTGGACAGGGCCAGGGATGGCTACACCTTC. The chain carries TRBV5-1 and TRBJ1-2, with a weak D call TRBD1 (6 bases). This CDR3 has 14 amino acids. Germline V gene sequence: CDR1 SGHRS, CDR2 YFSETQ. Trimming cost V 0 bases and J 6 bases, with 12 bases left between them.

About this clonotype: A much larger clone is a single base away; this may be a read error. The CDR3 carries no conserved terminal phenylalanine or tryptophan, so it likely arises from a read error. CDR3 protein: CASILRTGGMRNNEQFL. The CDR3 coding sequence is TGTGCCAGCATCCTCCGCACAGGGGGGATGAGAAACAATGAGCAGTTCCTC. This chain uses TRBV5-6 with TRBJ2-1, with 8 positions matching TRBD1. CDR1 is SGHDT and CDR2 is YYEEEE in the germline V gene. Trimming removed 6 bases from V and 5 bases from J; junction bases left unmatched: 16. The CDR3 runs to 17 residues.

This clonotype has ten or more counts. This chain connects TRBV20-1 to TRBJ2-1; D remains ambiguous. Trimming left V 1 base short and J 7 bases short, with 5 bases between. This CDR3 has 11 residues. The germline V gene encodes CDR1 DFQATT and CDR2 SNEGSKA (reference sequence). CDR3 in DNA: TGCAGTGCTAGAGTCATTAATGAGCAGTTCTTC. It specifies CSARVINEQFF.

This clonotype has a count of ten or more. This chain uses TRBV7-9 with TRBJ1-1; TRBD1 is a possible D gene (5 bases). The germline V gene encodes CDR1 SEHNR and CDR2 FQNEAQ (reference sequence). The V end was cut by 5 bases, the J end by 0 bases, with 7 bases between. The CDR3 length is 13 residues. The CDR3 reads CASSLTVNTEAFF. DNA for the CDR3: TGTGCCAGCAGCCTGACAGTGAACACTGAAGCTTTCTTT.